These T cell receptor beta chains were read from a single sample in a study of OX40 agonist ivuxolimab in advanced cancers. TCRdb's copy holds only in-frame clones and misses some; the assay was immunoSEQ multiplex PCR. The sample yields some 75,000 clones, approximately 83% seen once. The sample consisted of CD4+ or CD8+ T cells sorted from blood, taken in a trial of the OX40 agonist ivuxolimab. The receptor source for this set is an adult with an advanced solid tumor such as melanoma, head and neck, liver or kidney cancer. The CDR3 runs from the conserved cysteine through the conserved F or W. D genes are given only for firm matches. Size tells how often a clone was seen (once, few, many) or the class of an expanded clone, and some rows leave it out.

TRBV7-3	NA	TRBD2	TRBJ2-5	TGTGCCAGCAGCTTTAGCGGGGGGATCCAAGAGACCCAGTACTTC	CASSFSGGIQETQYF
TRBV7-9	few	NA	TRBJ1-5	TGTGCCAGCAGCTCCCAAGGGGGTTTGGGCAATCAGCCCCAGCATTTT	CASSSQGGLGNQPQHF
TRBV9	once	TRBD2	TRBJ2-7	TGTGCCAGCAGCGTGGGGGGGTCGAGCGGGAGGATCAACGAGCAGTACTTC	CASSVGGSSGRINEQYF
TRBV7-3	NA	TRBD1	TRBJ2-1	TGTGCCAGCAGCTGGGGACAGCCCCGAGGGAATGAGCAGTTCTTC	CASSWGQPRGNEQFF
TRBV5-3	NA	NA	TRBJ2-1	TGTGCCAGAAGCTTCGGTAGAGGGGACGTTGGAGAGCAGTTCTTC	CARSFGRGDVGEQFF
TRBV7-2	NA	TRBD1	TRBJ1-4	TGTGCCAGCAGCTTAATGCTGACAGGGGGAGAAAAACTGTTTTTT	CASSLMLTGGEKLFF
TRBV9	few	NA	TRBJ2-7	TGTGCCAGCAGCCCCCGCGGCGGGGAATACGAGCAGTACTTC	CASSPRGGEYEQYF
TRBV19	NA	TRBD2	TRBJ2-3	TGTGCCAGTAGTATAGATTTCGTCAGATTTGGGACTAGCGGGGGGCCTTCAGATACGCAGTATTTT	CASSIDFVRFGTSGGPSDTQYF
TRBV6-6	NA	NA	TRBJ1-2	TGTGCCAGCAGTCAAAGAGACTATGGCTACACCTTC	CASSQRDYGYTF
TRBV7-2	few	TRBD2	TRBJ2-1	TGTGCCAGCAGCTGGACTAGCGGGAGCAATGAGCAGTTCTTC	CASSWTSGSNEQFF
TRBV5-8	NA	NA	TRBJ1-2	TGTGCCAGCAGCTTGGAACAGGGCAACTATGGCTACACCTTC	CASSLEQGNYGYTF
TRBV9	NA	TRBD1	TRBJ1-3	TGTGCCAGCAGCGTAGCTGGCGACAGGGCGTTTTCTGGAAACACCATATATTTT	CASSVAGDRAFSGNTIYF
TRBV10-3	NA	TRBD1	TRBJ1-1	TGTGCCATCAGTACGACAGGGGGGACTGAAGCTTTCTTT	CAISTTGGTEAFF
TRBV5-8	NA	TRBD1	TRBJ1-6	TGTGCCAGCAGCCGTAGGACAGGGAATTCACCCCTCCACTTT	CASSRRTGNSPLHF
TRBV2	few	NA	TRBJ1-6	TGTGCCAGCAAACTCGAAGTGCGGGCTAATTCACCCCTCCACTTT	CASKLEVRANSPLHF
TRBV30	NA	NA	TRBJ2-7	TGTGCCTGCAACGGACAGCTCTACGAGCAGTACTTC	CACNGQLYEQYF
TRBV4-2	NA	TRBD2	TRBJ2-1	TGTGCCAGCAGCCAAGATGGCACTAGCGGGAATGAGCAGTTCTTC	CASSQDGTSGNEQFF
TRBV10-2	NA	TRBD1	TRBJ1-5	TGCGCCAGCAGTGAGCCGGGACAGGGTAGCAATCAGCCCCAGCATTTT	CASSEPGQGSNQPQHF
TRBV11-3	NA	TRBD2	TRBJ2-1	TGTGCCAGCATCCTATCTGGACTAGGAGGCTCTCGCTCCTACAATGAGCAGTTCTTC	CASILSGLGGSRSYNEQFF
TRBV7-2	NA	TRBD2	TRBJ2-5	TGTGCCAGCAGCGCGGGGGGAACCCAAGAGACCCAGTACTTC	CASSAGGTQETQYF
TRBV7-8	few	NA	TRBJ1-1	TGTGCCAGCAGCTCCCTCTGGGATAACACTGAAGCTTTCTTT	CASSSLWDNTEAFF
TRBV4-3	NA	NA	TRBJ2-2	TGCGCCAGCAGCCAAGTGGTAGAGTACACCGGGGAGCTGTTTTTT	CASSQVVEYTGELFF
TRBV27	NA	NA	TRBJ1-2	TGTGCCAGCAGTTCCGCTTGGGGGAAATATGGCTACACCTTC	CASSSAWGKYGYTF
TRBV27	once	TRBD1	TRBJ2-2	TGTGCCAGCAGTCCCCAGGGACAGGGTAGAACCGGGGAGCTGTTTTTT	CASSPQGQGRTGELFF
TRBV5-4	once	NA	TRBJ1-1	TGTGCCAGCAGCTACATGCTCGGGGCCCCGAACACTGAAGCTTTCTTT	CASSYMLGAPNTEAFF
TRBV6-4	NA	NA	TRBJ1-1	TGTGCCAGCAGAGACACTTATTTGGGCAGAAGCACTGAAGCTTTCTTT	CASRDTYLGRSTEAFF
TRBV19	NA	NA	TRBJ1-6	TGTGCCAGTAGGGGACTCTCCTATAATTCACCCCTCCACTTT	CASRGLSYNSPLHF
TRBV30	NA	NA	TRBJ1-1	TGTGCCTGGAGTGGGGGGGCAGGGGAGGAAGCTTTCTTT	CAWSGGAGEEAFF
TRBV11-2	NA	TRBD1	TRBJ1-3	TGTGCCAGCAGTTCTGCAGGGGGGACGGGAAACACCATATATTTT	CASSSAGGTGNTIYF
TRBV13	NA	TRBD1	TRBJ2-1	TGTGCCAGCAGCTTAGCCTACGACAGGGAGCGGTTCTTC	CASSLAYDRERFF
TRBV6-1	NA	NA	TRBJ1-1	TGTGCCAGCGGGCTGGTGGGATACACTGAAGCTTTCTTT	CASGLVGYTEAFF
TRBV5-4	NA	NA	TRBJ2-7	TGTGCCAGCAGCTTAGGTGGCACCTACGAGCAGTACTTC	CASSLGGTYEQYF
TRBV6-1	NA	TRBD2	TRBJ2-3	TGTGCCAGCATGGGCGGGAGGGTTTCAGATACGCAGTATTTT	CASMGGRVSDTQYF
TRBV7-8	NA	NA	TRBJ2-2	TGTGCCAGCAGCTCCAGGGAAGCCGGGGAGCTGTTTTTT	CASSSREAGELFF
TRBV7-3	NA	NA	TRBJ2-1	TGTGCCAGCAGCGCAGGGGTTAGCTCCTACAATGAGCAGTTCTTC	CASSAGVSSYNEQFF
TRBV7-2	NA	NA	TRBJ1-1	TGTGCCAGCAGCTTGGAGCGACAGGCTGAAGCTTTCTTT	CASSLERQAEAFF
TRBV6-5	few	TRBD2	TRBJ2-7	TGTGCCAGCAGTTACTCCCGGGACTACCATGAAGAGCAGTACTTC	CASSYSRDYHEEQYF
TRBV2	NA	NA	TRBJ2-2	TGTGCCAGCAGTGAAGGAAGACAGAACACCGGGGAGCTGTTTTTT	CASSEGRQNTGELFF
TRBV7-2	NA	TRBD1	TRBJ1-5	TGTGCCAGCAGCTTGGGGGCGGGACAGGGGTATCAGCCCCAGCATTTT	CASSLGAGQGYQPQHF
TRBV2	NA	NA	TRBJ1-5	TGTGCCAGCAGTTATAGGGGGGGTTTCTATAGCAATCAGCCCCAGCATTTT	CASSYRGGFYSNQPQHF
TRBV11-3	once	TRBD1	TRBJ2-1	TGTGCCAGCAGCGTAGGGACAGGGGCCTACAATGAGCAGTTCTTC	CASSVGTGAYNEQFF
TRBV6-4	NA	TRBD2	TRBJ2-1	TGTGCCAGCAGTGACTTCGGCGGGAGTCAGTTCTTC	CASSDFGGSQFF
TRBV28	NA	NA	TRBJ1-5	TGTGCCAGCAGTTTATCCGGGATCGGTAGCAATCAGCCCCAGCATTTT	CASSLSGIGSNQPQHF
TRBV10-3	NA	TRBD2	TRBJ2-1	TGTGCCATCACTAGCGGGGGAGTCAGTGAGCAGTTCTTC	CAITSGGVSEQFF
TRBV5-1	NA	TRBD1	TRBJ1-5	TGCGCCAGCAGCCCGGGACAGGGAAATCAGCCCCAGCATTTT	CASSPGQGNQPQHF
TRBV18	NA	NA	TRBJ2-7	TGTGCCAGCTCTCGACTAGAATGGTACGAGCAGTACTTC	CASSRLEWYEQYF
TRBV4-3	NA	NA	TRBJ2-1	TGCGCCAGCAGCCAAGCGGGCAGGGACCACAATGAGCAGTTCTTC	CASSQAGRDHNEQFF
TRBV11-2	NA	NA	TRBJ1-5	TGTGCCAGCAGCCGGGACGGAGTCAATCAGCCCCAGCATTTT	CASSRDGVNQPQHF
TRBV13	NA	TRBD2	TRBJ2-7	TGTGCCAGCAGCCAAAGGACTAGCGGGAGGGCCAAACAGTTCTACGAGCAGTACTTC	CASSQRTSGRAKQFYEQYF
TRBV2	medium-sized	NA	TRBJ1-5	TGTGCCAGCAAGCTGGGGTCGGTTGGCAATCAGCCCCAGCATTTT	CASKLGSVGNQPQHF
TRBV20-1	NA	NA	TRBJ1-2	TGCAGTGTGGGGGGCCATGGCTACACCTTC	CSVGGHGYTF
TRBV6-6	NA	NA	TRBJ1-1	TGTGCCAGCAGTTACAAGGGTCGGATTATGAACACTGAAGCTTTCTTT	CASSYKGRIMNTEAFF
TRBV27	NA	NA	TRBJ2-7	TGTGCCAGCAGACCACTCGACAGACCCTACGAGCAGTACTTC	CASRPLDRPYEQYF
TRBV12-5	NA	TRBD2	TRBJ2-1	TGTGCTAGTGGTTCCCCAACTAGCGGGAGGGCCGGGGAGCAGTTCTTC	CASGSPTSGRAGEQFF
TRBV7-2	once	TRBD1	TRBJ1-2	TGTGCCAGCACCCTAGAAGCCGGGACAGGGGCTGGGGGCTACACCTTC	CASTLEAGTGAGGYTF